Listed below are T cell receptor beta chains from one sample, sequenced in a study of a mutant IDH1 vaccine in newly diagnosed glioma. Some clones are missing from TCRdb's copy, which holds only in-frame ones; the method was immunoSEQ multiplex PCR. Among about 24,000 clones, about 80% were seen once, and the ten largest hold about 8.2%. Antigens of these TCRs are unknown. The input for sequencing was PBMCs, taken from a glioma patient whose treatment included an IDH1 peptide vaccine. These receptors all stem from a man between 40 and 49 years old with glioma. The CDR3 runs from the conserved cysteine through the conserved F or W. Each record gives: V gene, clone size, J gene, D gene, CDR3 protein, CDR3 DNA. D genes are given only for firm matches. Clone size is shown for a subset of rows, as once, few, many or a class of expanded clone.

>TRBV9|few|TRBJ2-1|NA
CASSPRAGYNEQFF
TGTGCCAGCAGCCCACGTGCGGGGTACAATGAGCAGTTCTTC
>TRBV25-1|NA|TRBJ2-2|NA
CASTGGDRDNGELFF
TGTGCCAGCACCGGGGGGGACAGGGACAACGGGGAGCTGTTTTTT
>TRBV18|NA|TRBJ1-1|NA
CASSLDIGRSTEAFF
TGTGCCAGCTCATTAGATATAGGGCGGTCAACTGAAGCTTTCTTT
>TRBV5-6|NA|TRBJ1-1|NA
CASSLGAPNTEAFF
TGTGCCAGCAGCTTGGGAGCCCCGAACACTGAAGCTTTCTTT
>TRBV18|NA|TRBJ1-4|NA
CASSPGSGREKLFF
TGTGCCAGCTCACCAGGGTCGGGGCGCGAAAAACTGTTTTTT
>TRBV19|NA|TRBJ1-5|NA
CASNNQGFRDQPQHF
TGTGCCAGTAATAACCAGGGCTTTAGGGATCAGCCCCAGCATTTT
>TRBV7-6|NA|TRBJ2-1|NA
CASSASDNEQFF
TGTGCCAGCAGCGCAAGTGACAATGAGCAGTTCTTC
>TRBV2|few|TRBJ1-5|NA
CASRRTMFAGPQHF
TGTGCCAGCAGGAGGACTATGTTTGCGGGGCCCCAGCATTTT
>TRBV29-1|NA|TRBJ2-7|NA
CSVGVNEQYF
TGCAGCGTTGGGGTTAACGAGCAGTACTTC
>TRBV7-9|NA|TRBJ1-4|TRBD1
CASSLPGQGNEKLFF
TGTGCCAGCAGCTTACCGGGACAGGGTAATGAAAAACTGTTTTTT
>TRBV19|NA|TRBJ1-1|NA
CASSDPFGLTEAFF
TGTGCCAGTAGCGATCCCTTCGGCCTCACTGAAGCTTTCTTT
>TRBV11-3|NA|TRBJ2-3|TRBD1
CASSPRQGATDTQYF
TGTGCCAGCAGCCCGAGACAGGGTGCCACAGATACGCAGTATTTT
>TRBV19|few|TRBJ1-5|TRBD1
CASLTGTGNQPQHF
TGTGCCAGTTTAACCGGGACAGGGAATCAGCCCCAGCATTTT
>TRBV14|NA|TRBJ2-3|NA
CASSPQRNTDTQYF
TGTGCCAGCAGCCCTCAGCGGAACACAGATACGCAGTATTTT
>TRBV2|few|TRBJ1-1|NA
CASSEAGENTEAFF
TGTGCCAGCAGTGAAGCTGGAGAGAACACTGAAGCTTTCTTT
>TRBV7-9|NA|TRBJ2-1|NA
CASSSLLNEQFF
TGTGCCAGCAGCTCCCTGCTCAATGAGCAGTTCTTC
>TRBV4-1|NA|TRBJ2-2|NA
CASSQEQGYNTGELFF
TGCGCCAGCAGCCAAGAACAGGGCTACAACACCGGGGAGCTGTTTTTT
>TRBV5-4|NA|TRBJ2-1|TRBD2
CASSLGPAGPYNEQFF
TGTGCCAGCAGCTTGGGGCCAGCGGGACCCTACAATGAGCAGTTCTTC
>TRBV29-1|few|TRBJ1-2|TRBD1
CSVGDRGLVYGYTF
TGCAGCGTTGGGGACAGGGGGCTTGTCTATGGCTACACCTTC
>TRBV28|NA|TRBJ2-5|TRBD2
CASSGALAGGETQYF
TGTGCCAGCAGTGGGGCACTAGCGGGAGGTGAGACCCAGTACTTC
>TRBV9|NA|TRBJ2-1|NA
CASSGSDIYNEQFF
TGTGCCAGCAGCGGTAGCGACATCTACAATGAGCAGTTCTTC
>TRBV18|NA|TRBJ2-6|NA
CASSPVGSGANVLTF
TGTGCCAGCTCACCAGTAGGGTCGGGGGCCAACGTCCTGACTTTC
>TRBV7-9|NA|TRBJ1-2|NA
CASSFDSSNYGYTF
TGTGCCAGCAGCTTTGACAGTTCTAACTATGGCTACACCTTC
>TRBV5-1|once|TRBJ2-7|TRBD2
CASSLSMASGRADEQYF
TGCGCCAGCAGCTTGAGTATGGCTAGCGGGAGGGCGGACGAGCAGTACTTC
>TRBV18|NA|TRBJ1-3|NA
CASSHGIGYSGNTIYF
TGTGCCAGCTCACATGGGATAGGGTACTCTGGAAACACCATATATTTT
>TRBV5-5|NA|TRBJ1-1|TRBD1
CASEPGTVNTEAFF
TGTGCCAGCGAGCCCGGGACAGTTAACACTGAAGCTTTCTTT
>TRBV5-4|NA|TRBJ2-1|NA
CASSLRGSYNEQFF
TGTGCCAGCAGCTTAAGAGGGTCCTACAATGAGCAGTTCTTC
>TRBV29-1|NA|TRBJ2-7|NA
CSVVPSLGGYEQYF
TGCAGCGTCGTTCCTTCCTTAGGGGGCTACGAGCAGTACTTC
>TRBV2|NA|TRBJ1-1|NA
CASRGMGTEAFF
TGTGCCAGCAGGGGAATGGGCACTGAAGCTTTCTTT
>TRBV5-1|NA|TRBJ2-5|NA
CASSLAVDLQETQYF
TGCGCCAGCAGCTTGGCCGTTGATCTCCAAGAGACCCAGTACTTC
>TRBV7-6|NA|TRBJ1-1|NA
CASSLGAVNTEAFF
TGTGCCAGCAGCTTAGGGGCGGTGAACACTGAAGCTTTCTTT
>TRBV5-1|NA|TRBJ2-2|NA
CASSPRHGNTGELFF
TGCGCCAGCAGCCCTAGACACGGGAACACCGGGGAGCTGTTTTTT
>TRBV29-1|NA|TRBJ2-7|NA
CSPTGTRTYEQYF
TGCAGCCCGACAGGGACTAGGACCTACGAGCAGTACTTC
>TRBV25-1|NA|TRBJ2-1|TRBD2
CASSWGLAGGHEQFF
TGTGCCAGCAGTTGGGGACTAGCGGGAGGCCATGAGCAGTTCTTC
>TRBV5-5|few|TRBJ1-1|NA
CASSLSDTEAFF
TGTGCCAGCAGCTTATCGGACACTGAAGCTTTCTTT
>TRBV30|NA|TRBJ2-2|TRBD1
CAWQGAGELFF
TGTGCCTGGCAGGGGGCCGGGGAGCTGTTTTTT
>TRBV25-1|few|TRBJ1-5|NA
CASSESLSNQPQHF
TGTGCCAGCAGTGAAAGTTTAAGCAATCAGCCCCAGCATTTT
>TRBV4-1|NA|TRBJ2-1|TRBD2
CASSSRGGTTYNEQFF
TGCGCCAGCAGCTCACGGGGAGGGACGACTTACAATGAGCAGTTCTTC
>TRBV2|few|TRBJ2-2|NA
CASSAQGGTGELFF
TGTGCCAGCAGTGCGCAGGGAGGAACCGGGGAGCTGTTTTTT
>TRBV29-1|NA|TRBJ2-4|TRBD2
CSVETPKREKYF
TGCAGCGTTGAAACCCCCAAGCGGGAGAAATACTTC
>TRBV20-1|NA|TRBJ2-5|NA
CSARRVETQYF
TGCAGTGCTAGGAGGGTGGAGACCCAGTACTTC
>TRBV5-1|NA|TRBJ2-5|NA
CASSLAGSEETQYF
TGCGCCAGCAGCTTGGCTGGTAGTGAGGAGACCCAGTACTTC
>TRBV21-1|NA|TRBJ1-5|NA
CASSCRDRGVNQPQHF
TGTGCCAGCAGCTGCCGGGACAGGGGGGTCAATCAGCCCCAGCATTTT
>TRBV9|NA|TRBJ1-1|NA
CTSSPSGWSQEAFF
TGTACCAGCAGCCCATCCGGTTGGTCCCAGGAAGCTTTCTTT
>TRBV4-1|NA|TRBJ1-1|TRBD1
CASSQGPGQGNTEAFF
TGCGCCAGCAGCCAGGGACCGGGACAGGGGAACACTGAAGCTTTCTTT
>TRBV5-4|NA|TRBJ2-7|NA
CASSFQDQQYF
TGTGCCAGCAGCTTTCAGGATCAGCAGTACTTC
>TRBV25-1|NA|TRBJ1-4|NA
CASSEGISSATNEKLFF
TGTGCCAGCAGTGAGGGGATTTCCAGTGCAACTAATGAAAAACTGTTTTTT
>TRBV2|few|TRBJ1-1|NA
CASSSEGIEAFF
TGTGCCAGCAGTTCAGAGGGCATTGAAGCTTTCTTT
>TRBV7-8|NA|TRBJ1-1|NA
CASSKGGTEAFF
TGTGCCAGCAGCAAGGGGGGCACTGAAGCTTTCTTT
>TRBV5-5|NA|TRBJ1-1|TRBD1
CASSSSTGFSTEAFF
TGTGCCAGCAGCTCATCGACAGGGTTTTCCACTGAAGCTTTCTTT
>TRBV12-5|few|TRBJ1-1|NA
CASGLGTEGTEAFF
TGTGCTAGTGGTTTGGGGACAGAGGGCACTGAAGCTTTCTTT
>TRBV6-1|NA|TRBJ2-2|NA
CASRYTGPTGELFF
TGTGCCAGCAGATATACAGGGCCCACCGGGGAGCTGTTTTTT
>TRBV11-3|NA|TRBJ2-2|NA
CASSSENSWSHTGELFF
TGTGCCAGCAGCTCAGAAAACAGTTGGTCCCACACCGGGGAGCTGTTTTTT
>TRBV25-1|NA|TRBJ2-4|NA
CASSANPGGPGKNIQYF
TGTGCCAGCAGTGCTAACCCGGGGGGCCCTGGCAAAAACATTCAGTACTTC
>TRBV7-2|NA|TRBJ2-3|NA
CASSLGAPDTQYF
TGTGCCAGCAGCCTTGGTGCACCAGATACGCAGTATTTT
>TRBV5-1|NA|TRBJ2-2|NA
CASSLDNSGAAGELFF
TGCGCCAGCAGCTTGGATAATTCGGGAGCGGCCGGGGAGCTGTTTTTT
>TRBV7-8|NA|TRBJ1-2|NA
CASSDSGIYGYTF
TGTGCCAGCAGCGATTCAGGGATCTATGGCTACACCTTC